This T cell receptor (beta chain) was retrieved from a study of STAT5B mutations in CD4+ large granular lymphocyte leukemia. Findings and caveats of the study: The CD4+ versus CD8+ T-LGLL clonality difference may reflect limited sample size.

Assay: immunoSEQ multiplex PCR; the TCRdb copy retains only in-frame clones and omits some. The repertoire holds 35,000 or so clones, with over 65% as singletons. This clone has a single count. The antigen remains undetermined. This receptor was obtained from a human donor in good health. The sequenced material came from CD4+ T cells from blood buffy coats.

The CDR3 spells CASSEGFTTQYF. In DNA form, the CDR3 reads TGTGCCAGCAGTGAAGGCTTCACGACCCAGTACTTC. The V call is TRBV25-1, the J call TRBJ2-5; D is unclear. The germline V gene has CDR1 MGHDK and CDR2 SYGVNS. This CDR3 contains 12 residues. The germline V and J ends were trimmed by 2 bases and 7 bases, with 8 bases remaining between them.